Listed below are T cell receptor beta chains from one sample, sequenced in a study of shared clonotypes between healthy human individuals. Using immunoSEQ multiplex PCR, the repertoire was profiled, and TCRdb retains in-frame clones only, with some absent. The table lists approximately 400,000 clones, about 96% of them singletons, with approximately 0.32% in the top ten. Sequencing used memory CD8+ T cells sorted from blood. The source of these receptors is a man aged 25 to 40 in good health. Both conserved end residues are part of each CDR3. D genes are given only for firm matches.

J gene | D gene | V gene | CDR3 protein | CDR3 DNA
TRBJ2-4 | - | TRBV4-1 | CASSQGGTLNLAKNIQYF | TGCGCCAGCAGCCAGGGCGGGACTCTCAACCTAGCCAAAAACATTCAGTACTTC
TRBJ1-3 | - | TRBV27 | CASSSGPNSGNTIYF | TGTGCCAGCAGTTCGGGTCCTAACTCTGGAAACACCATATATTTT
TRBJ2-3 | TRBD2 | TRBV6-1 | CASRELAGVTDTQYF | TGTGCCAGCAGGGAACTAGCGGGAGTAACAGATACGCAGTATTTT
TRBJ1-2 | - | TRBV18 | CASSPAGGYGYTF | TGTGCCAGCTCACCGGCTGGGGGCTATGGCTACACCTTC
TRBJ1-2 | - | TRBV2 | CASRGGRLRGGYTF | TGTGCCAGCAGGGGAGGCCGGTTGAGGGGTGGCTACACCTTC
TRBJ1-3 | TRBD1 | TRBV2 | CASLEQGAGGNTIYF | TGTGCCAGCTTGGAACAGGGGGCAGGTGGAAACACCATATATTTT
TRBJ2-2 | - | TRBV10-2 | CASSEIGLYTGELFF | TGCGCCAGCAGTGAGATAGGCCTGTACACCGGGGAGCTGTTTTTT
TRBJ2-3 | TRBD1 | TRBV5-1 | CASSLVGQGADTQYF | TGCGCCAGCAGCTTGGTGGGACAGGGGGCAGATACGCAGTATTTT
TRBJ2-2 | TRBD2 | TRBV7-2 | CASSLVAGPGGGELFF | TGTGCCAGCAGCTTAGTGGCGGGACCGGGGGGCGGGGAGCTGTTTTTT
TRBJ1-3 | - | TRBV7-9 | CASSLGGAGTIYF | TGTGCCAGCAGCTTAGGAGGGGCAGGCACCATATATTTT
TRBJ2-1 | - | TRBV2 | CASRGGSLDNEQFF | TGTGCCAGCAGAGGGGGGAGTCTCGACAATGAGCAGTTCTTC
TRBJ1-2 | - | TRBV25-1 | CASSGPKTRYTF | TGTGCCAGCAGTGGCCCGAAGACTCGCTACACCTTC
TRBJ1-5 | - | TRBV28 | CASRTAAARSYSNQPQHF | TGTGCCAGCAGGACCGCGGCAGCACGGAGTTATAGCAATCAGCCCCAGCATTTT
TRBJ2-1 | - | TRBV18 | CASSPRLNEQFF | TGTGCCAGCTCACCCCGCCTGAATGAGCAGTTCTTC
TRBJ2-7 | TRBD2 | TRBV5-1 | CASSGSGGPYEQYF | TGCGCCAGCAGCGGGTCGGGGGGGCCCTACGAGCAGTACTTC
TRBJ2-2 | - | TRBV5-4 | CASQEGPNTGELFF | TGTGCCAGCCAAGAGGGCCCGAACACCGGGGAGCTGTTTTTT
TRBJ2-3 | TRBD1 | TRBV6-6 | CASSTTGADTQYF | TGTGCCAGCAGTACGACAGGGGCAGATACGCAGTATTTT